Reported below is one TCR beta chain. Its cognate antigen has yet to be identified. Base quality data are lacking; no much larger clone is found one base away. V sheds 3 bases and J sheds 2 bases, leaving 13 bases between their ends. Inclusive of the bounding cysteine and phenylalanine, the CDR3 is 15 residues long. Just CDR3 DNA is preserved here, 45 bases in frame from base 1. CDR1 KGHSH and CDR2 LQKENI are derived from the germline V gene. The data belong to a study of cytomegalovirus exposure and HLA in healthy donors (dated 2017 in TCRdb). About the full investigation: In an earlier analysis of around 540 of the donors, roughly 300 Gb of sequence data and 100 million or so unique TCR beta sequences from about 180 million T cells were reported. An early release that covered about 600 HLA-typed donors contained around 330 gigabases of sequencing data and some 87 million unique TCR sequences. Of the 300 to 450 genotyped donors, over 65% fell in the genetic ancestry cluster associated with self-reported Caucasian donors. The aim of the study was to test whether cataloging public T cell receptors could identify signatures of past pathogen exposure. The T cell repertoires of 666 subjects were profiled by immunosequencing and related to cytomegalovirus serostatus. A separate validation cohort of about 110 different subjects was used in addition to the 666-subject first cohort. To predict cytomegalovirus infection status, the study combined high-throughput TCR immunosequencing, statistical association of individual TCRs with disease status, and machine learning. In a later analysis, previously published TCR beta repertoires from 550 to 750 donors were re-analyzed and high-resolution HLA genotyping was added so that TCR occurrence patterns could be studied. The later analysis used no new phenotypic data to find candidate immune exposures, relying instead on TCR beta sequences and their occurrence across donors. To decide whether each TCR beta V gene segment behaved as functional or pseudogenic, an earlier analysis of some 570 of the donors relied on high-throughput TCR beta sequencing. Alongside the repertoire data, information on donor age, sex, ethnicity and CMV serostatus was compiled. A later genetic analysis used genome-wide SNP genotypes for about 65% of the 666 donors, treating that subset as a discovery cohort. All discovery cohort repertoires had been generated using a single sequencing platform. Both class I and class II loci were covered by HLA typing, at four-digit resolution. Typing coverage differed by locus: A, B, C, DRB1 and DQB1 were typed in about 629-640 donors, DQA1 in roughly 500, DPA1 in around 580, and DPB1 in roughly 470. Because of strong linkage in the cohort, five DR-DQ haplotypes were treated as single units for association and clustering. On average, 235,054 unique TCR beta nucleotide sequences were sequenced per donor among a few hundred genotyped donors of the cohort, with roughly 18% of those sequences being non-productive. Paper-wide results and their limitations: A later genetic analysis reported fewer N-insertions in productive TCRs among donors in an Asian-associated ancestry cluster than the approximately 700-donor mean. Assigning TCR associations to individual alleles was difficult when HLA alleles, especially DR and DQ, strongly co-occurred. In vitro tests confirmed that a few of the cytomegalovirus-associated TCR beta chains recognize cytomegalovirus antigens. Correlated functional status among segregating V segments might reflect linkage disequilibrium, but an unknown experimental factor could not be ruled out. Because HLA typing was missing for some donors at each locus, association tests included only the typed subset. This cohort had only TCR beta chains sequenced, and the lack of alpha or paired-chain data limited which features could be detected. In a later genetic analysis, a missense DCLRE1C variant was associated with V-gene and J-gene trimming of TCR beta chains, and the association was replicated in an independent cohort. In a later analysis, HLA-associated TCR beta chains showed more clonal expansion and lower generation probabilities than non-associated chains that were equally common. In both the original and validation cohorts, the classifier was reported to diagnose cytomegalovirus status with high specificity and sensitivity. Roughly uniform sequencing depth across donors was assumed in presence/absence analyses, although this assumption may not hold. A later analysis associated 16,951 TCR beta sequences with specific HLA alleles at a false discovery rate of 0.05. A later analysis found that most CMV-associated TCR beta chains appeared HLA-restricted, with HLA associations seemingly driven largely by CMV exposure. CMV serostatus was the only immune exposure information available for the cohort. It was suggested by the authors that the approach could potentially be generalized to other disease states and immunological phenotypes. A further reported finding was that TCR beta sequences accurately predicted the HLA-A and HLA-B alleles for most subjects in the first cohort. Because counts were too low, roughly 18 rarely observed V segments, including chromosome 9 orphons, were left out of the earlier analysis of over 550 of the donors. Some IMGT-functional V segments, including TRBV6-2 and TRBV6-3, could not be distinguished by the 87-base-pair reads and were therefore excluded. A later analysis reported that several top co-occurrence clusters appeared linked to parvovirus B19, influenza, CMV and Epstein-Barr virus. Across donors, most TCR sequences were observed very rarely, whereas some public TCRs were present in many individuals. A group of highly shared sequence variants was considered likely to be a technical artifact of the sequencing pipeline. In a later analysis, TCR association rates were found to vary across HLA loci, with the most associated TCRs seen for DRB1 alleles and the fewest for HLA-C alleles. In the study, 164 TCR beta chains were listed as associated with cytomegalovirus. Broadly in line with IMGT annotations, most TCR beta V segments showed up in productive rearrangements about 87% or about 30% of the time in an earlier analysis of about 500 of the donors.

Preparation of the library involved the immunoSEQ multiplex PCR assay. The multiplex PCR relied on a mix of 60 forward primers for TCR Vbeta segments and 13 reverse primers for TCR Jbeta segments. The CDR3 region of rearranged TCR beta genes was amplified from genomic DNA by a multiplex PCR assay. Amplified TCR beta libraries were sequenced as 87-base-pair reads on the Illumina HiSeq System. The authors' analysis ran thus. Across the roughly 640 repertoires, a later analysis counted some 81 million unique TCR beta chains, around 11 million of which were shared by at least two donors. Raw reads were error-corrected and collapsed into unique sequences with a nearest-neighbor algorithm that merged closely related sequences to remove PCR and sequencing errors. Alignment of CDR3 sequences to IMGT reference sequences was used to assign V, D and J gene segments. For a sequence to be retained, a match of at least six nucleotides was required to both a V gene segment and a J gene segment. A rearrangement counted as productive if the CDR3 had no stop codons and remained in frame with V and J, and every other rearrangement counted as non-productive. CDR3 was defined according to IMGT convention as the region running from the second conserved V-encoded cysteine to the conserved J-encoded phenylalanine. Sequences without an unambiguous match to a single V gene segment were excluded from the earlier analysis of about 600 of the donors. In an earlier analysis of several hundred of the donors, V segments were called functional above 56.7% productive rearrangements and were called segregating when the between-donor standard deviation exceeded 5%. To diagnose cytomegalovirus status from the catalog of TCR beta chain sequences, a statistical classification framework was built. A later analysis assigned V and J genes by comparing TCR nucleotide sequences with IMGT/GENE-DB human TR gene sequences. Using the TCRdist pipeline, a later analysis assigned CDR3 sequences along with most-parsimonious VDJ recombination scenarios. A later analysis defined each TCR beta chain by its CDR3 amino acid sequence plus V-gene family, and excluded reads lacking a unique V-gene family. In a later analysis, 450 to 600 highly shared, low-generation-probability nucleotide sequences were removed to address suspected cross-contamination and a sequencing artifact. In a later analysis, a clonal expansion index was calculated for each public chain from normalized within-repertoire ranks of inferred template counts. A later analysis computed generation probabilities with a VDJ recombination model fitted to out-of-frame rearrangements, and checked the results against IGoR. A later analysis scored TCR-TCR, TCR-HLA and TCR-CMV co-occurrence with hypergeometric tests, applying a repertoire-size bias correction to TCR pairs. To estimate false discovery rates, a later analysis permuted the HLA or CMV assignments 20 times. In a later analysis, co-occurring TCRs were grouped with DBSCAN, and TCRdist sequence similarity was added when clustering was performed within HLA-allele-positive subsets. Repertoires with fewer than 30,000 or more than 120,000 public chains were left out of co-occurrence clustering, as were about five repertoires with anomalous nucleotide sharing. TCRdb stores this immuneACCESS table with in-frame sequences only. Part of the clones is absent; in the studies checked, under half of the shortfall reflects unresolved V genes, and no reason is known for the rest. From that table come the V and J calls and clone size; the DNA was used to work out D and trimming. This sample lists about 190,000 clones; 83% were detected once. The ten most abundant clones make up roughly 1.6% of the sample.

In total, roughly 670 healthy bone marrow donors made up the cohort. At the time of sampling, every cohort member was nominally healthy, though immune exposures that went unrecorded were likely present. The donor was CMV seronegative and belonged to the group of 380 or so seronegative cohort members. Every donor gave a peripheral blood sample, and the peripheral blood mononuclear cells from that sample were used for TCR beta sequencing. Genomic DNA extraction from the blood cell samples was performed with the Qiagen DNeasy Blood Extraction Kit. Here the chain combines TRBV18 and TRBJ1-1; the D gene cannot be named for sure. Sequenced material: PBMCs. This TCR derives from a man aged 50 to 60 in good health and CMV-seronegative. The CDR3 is CASSPPTGINTEAFF. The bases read TGTGCCAGCTCACCCCCGACGGGGATCAACACTGAAGCTTTCTTT.